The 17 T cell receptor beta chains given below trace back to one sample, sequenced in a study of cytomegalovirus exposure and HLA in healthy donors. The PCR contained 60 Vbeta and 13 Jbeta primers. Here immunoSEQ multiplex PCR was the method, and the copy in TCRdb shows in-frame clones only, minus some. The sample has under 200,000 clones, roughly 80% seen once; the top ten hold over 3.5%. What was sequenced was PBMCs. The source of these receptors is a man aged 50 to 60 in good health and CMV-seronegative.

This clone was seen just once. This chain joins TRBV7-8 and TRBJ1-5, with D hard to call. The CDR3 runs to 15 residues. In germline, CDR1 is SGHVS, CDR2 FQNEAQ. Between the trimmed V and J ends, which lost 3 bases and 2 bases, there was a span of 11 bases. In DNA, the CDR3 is TGTGCCAGCAGCTTTGAGGGATGGGGCAATCAGCCCCAGCATTTT. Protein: CASSFEGWGNQPQHF.

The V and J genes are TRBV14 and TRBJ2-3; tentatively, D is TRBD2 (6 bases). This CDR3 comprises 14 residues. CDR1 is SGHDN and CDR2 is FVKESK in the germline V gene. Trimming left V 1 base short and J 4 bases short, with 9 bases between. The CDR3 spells CASSQVGGPDTQYF. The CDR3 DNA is TGTGCCAGCAGCCAAGTTGGAGGGCCAGATACGCAGTATTTT.

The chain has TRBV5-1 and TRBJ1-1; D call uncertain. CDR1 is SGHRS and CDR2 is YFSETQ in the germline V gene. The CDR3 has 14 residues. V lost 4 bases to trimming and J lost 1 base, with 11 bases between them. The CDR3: CASSLGGRNTEAFF. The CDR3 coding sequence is TGCGCCAGCAGCCTGGGAGGCAGGAACACTGAAGCTTTCTTT.

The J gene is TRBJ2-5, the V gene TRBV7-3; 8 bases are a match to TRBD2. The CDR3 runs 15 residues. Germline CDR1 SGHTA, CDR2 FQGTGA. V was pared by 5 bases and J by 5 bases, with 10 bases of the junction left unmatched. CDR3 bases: TGTGCCAGCAGCAAAGACGCCCTAGCGGGCGAGACCCAGTACTTC. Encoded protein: CASSKDALAGETQYF. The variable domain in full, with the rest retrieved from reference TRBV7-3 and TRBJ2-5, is GAGVSQTPSNKVTEKGKYVELRCDPISGHTALYWYRQSLGQGPEFLIYFQGTGAADDSGLPNDRFFAVRPEGSVSTLKIQRTERGDSAVYLCASSKDALAGETQYFGPGTRLLVL.

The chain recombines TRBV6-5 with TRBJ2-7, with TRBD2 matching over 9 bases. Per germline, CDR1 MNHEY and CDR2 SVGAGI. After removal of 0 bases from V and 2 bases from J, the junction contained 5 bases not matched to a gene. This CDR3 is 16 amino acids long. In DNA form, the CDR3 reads TGTGCCAGCAGTTACTCAAGGGCGGGGGGGCCCTACGAGCAGTACTTC. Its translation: CASSYSRAGGPYEQYF.

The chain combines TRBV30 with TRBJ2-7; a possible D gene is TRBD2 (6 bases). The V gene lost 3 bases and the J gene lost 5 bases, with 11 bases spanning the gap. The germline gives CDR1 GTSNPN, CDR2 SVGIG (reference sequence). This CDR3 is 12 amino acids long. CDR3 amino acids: CAWSGGSHEQYF. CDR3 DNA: TGTGCCTGGAGCGGAGGGAGCCACGAGCAGTACTTC.

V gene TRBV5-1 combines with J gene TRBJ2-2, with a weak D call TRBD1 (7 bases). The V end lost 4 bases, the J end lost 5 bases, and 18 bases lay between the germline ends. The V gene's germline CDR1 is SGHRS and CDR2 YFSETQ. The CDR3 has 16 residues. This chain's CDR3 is CASSPRGGGGTGELFF. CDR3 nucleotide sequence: TGCGCCAGCAGCCCCCGTGGAGGGGGCGGGACCGGGGAGCTGTTTTTT. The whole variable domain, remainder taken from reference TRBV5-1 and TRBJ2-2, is KAGVTQTPRYLIKTRGQQVTLSCSPISGHRSVSWYQQTPGQGLQFLFEYFSETQRNKGNFPGRFSGRQFSNSRSEMNVSTLELGDSALYLCASSPRGGGGTGELFFGEGSRLTVL.

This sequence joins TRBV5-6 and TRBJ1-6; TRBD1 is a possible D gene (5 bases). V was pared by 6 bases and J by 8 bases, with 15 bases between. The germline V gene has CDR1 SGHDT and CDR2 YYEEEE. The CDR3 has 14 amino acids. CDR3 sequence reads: CASNDLQGDSPLHF. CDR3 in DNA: TGTGCCAGCAACGACCTTCAAGGGGATTCACCCCTCCACTTT.

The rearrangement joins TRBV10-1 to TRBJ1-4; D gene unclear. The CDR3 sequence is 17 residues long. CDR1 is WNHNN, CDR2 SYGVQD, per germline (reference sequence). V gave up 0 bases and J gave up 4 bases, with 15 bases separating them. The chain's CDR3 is CASSESRRGQDNEKLFF. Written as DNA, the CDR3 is TGCGCCAGCAGTGAGTCGAGGCGCGGGCAGGATAATGAAAAACTGTTTTTT.

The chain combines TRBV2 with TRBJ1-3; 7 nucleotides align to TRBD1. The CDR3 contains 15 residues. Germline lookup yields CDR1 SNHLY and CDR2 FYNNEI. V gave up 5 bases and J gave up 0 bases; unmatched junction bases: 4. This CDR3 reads CASSPPGGSGNTIYF. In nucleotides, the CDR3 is TGTGCCAGCAGTCCGCCAGGGGGCTCTGGAAACACCATATATTTT.

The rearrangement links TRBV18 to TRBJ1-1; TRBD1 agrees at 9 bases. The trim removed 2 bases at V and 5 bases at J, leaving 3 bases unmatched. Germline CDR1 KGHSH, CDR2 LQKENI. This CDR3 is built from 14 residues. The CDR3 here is CASSPRTGVTEAFF. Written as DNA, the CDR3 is TGTGCCAGCTCACCAAGGACAGGGGTGACTGAAGCTTTCTTT. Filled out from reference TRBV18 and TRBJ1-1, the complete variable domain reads NAGVMQNPRHLVRRRGQEARLRCSPMKGHSHVYWYRQLPEEGLKFMVYLQKENIIDESGMPKERFSAEFPKEGPSILRIQQVVRGDSAAYFCASSPRTGVTEAFFGQGTRLTVV.

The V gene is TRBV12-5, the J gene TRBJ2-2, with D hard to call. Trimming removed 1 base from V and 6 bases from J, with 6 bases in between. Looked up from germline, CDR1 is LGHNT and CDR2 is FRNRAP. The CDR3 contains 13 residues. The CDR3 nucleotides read TGTGCTAGTGGTTTGGAGTCGGCCGGGGAGCTGTTTTTT. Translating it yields CASGLESAGELFF.

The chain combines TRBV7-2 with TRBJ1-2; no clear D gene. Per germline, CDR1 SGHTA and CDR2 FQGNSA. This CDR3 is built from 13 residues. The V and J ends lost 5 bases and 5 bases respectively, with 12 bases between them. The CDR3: CASSPDGGYGYTF. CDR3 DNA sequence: TGTGCCAGCAGCCCGGACGGCGGGTATGGCTACACCTTC.

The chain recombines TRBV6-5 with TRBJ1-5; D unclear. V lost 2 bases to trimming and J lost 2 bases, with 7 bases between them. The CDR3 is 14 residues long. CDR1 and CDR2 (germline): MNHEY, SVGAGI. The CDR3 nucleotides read TGTGCCAGCAGTTACAACCAGGGCAATCAGCCCCAGCATTTT. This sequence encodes CASSYNQGNQPQHF.

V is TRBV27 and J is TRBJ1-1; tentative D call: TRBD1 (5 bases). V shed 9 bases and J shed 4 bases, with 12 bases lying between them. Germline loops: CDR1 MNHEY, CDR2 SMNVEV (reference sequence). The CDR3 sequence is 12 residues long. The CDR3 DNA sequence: TGTGCCAGTTACACGCAGGGCACTGAAGCTTTCTTT. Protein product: CASYTQGTEAFF.

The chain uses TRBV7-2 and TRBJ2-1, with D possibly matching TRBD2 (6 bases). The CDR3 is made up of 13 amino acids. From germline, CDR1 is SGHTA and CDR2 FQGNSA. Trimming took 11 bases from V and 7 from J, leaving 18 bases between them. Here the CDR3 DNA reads TGTGCCTCCCCCAGGGCGGGATTGAATGAGCAGTTCTTC. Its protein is CASPRAGLNEQFF.

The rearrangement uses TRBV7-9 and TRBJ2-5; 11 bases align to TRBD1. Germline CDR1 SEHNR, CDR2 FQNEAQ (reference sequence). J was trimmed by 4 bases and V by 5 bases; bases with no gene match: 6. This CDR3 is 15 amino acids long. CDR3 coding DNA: TGTGCCAGCAGCCCTCGGACAGGGGGCTTAGAGACCCAGTACTTC. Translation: CASSPRTGGLETQYF.